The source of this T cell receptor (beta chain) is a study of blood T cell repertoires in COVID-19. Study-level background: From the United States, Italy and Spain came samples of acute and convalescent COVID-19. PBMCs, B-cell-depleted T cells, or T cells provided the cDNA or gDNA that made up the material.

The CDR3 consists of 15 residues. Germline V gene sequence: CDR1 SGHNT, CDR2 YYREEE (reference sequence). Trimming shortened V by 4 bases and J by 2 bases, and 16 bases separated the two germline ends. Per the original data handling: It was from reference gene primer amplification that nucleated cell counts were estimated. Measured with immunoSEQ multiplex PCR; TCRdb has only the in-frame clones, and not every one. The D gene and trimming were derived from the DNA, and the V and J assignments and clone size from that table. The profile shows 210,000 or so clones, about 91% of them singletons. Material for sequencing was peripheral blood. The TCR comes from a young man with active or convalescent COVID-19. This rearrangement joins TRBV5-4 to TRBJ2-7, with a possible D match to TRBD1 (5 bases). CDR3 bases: TGTGCCAGCAGCCCACAAGGGGATCTAGCCTACGAGCAGTACTTC. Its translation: CASSPQGDLAYEQYF.